A single sample is the source of the 9 T cell receptor beta chains below, sequenced in a study of blood T cell repertoires in COVID-19. The assay was immunoSEQ multiplex PCR, and TCRdb's table has in-frame clones only and misses some. The table has over 200,000 clones, about 89% seen once. The sequenced sample was PBMCs or T cells enriched from blood (not recorded which). These receptors were taken from a man aged 40-49 years who had recovered from COVID-19.

This chain uses TRBV27 with TRBJ2-5; D is possibly TRBD1 (6 bases). Germline V gene data show CDR1 as MNHEY and CDR2 as SMNVEV (reference sequence). The CDR3 runs to 17 residues. Trimming removed 3 bases from V and 4 bases from J, with 21 bases in between. The CDR3 DNA follows: TGTGCCAGCAGTTTTTCCGTCGGTCAGGGGTGGGGAGAGACCCAGTACTTC. Translating gives CASSFSVGQGWGETQYF.

The CDR3 spells CASRTGDYGYTF. In DNA form, the CDR3 reads TGTGCCAGCAGGACAGGTGACTATGGCTACACCTTC. The V gene is TRBV28, the J gene TRBJ1-2, with a possible D match to TRBD1 (6 bases). The CDR3 has 12 amino acids. The V end lost 6 bases, the J end lost 3 bases, and 8 bases lay between the germline ends. Germline assignment: CDR1 MDHEN and CDR2 SYDVKM.

The CDR3, as DNA: TGCGCCAGCGGCCGCCAGGTAATAGATACGCAGTATTTT. Translating it yields CASGRQVIDTQYF. This rearrangement joins TRBV10-2 to TRBJ2-3, with D hard to call. This CDR3 contains 13 residues. CDR1 is WSHSY and CDR2 is SAAADI in the germline V gene. The V gene lost 8 bases and the J gene lost 5 bases, with 14 bases spanning the gap.

The chain combines TRBV11-3 with TRBJ2-2; tentative D call: TRBD1 (5 bases). The V gene's germline CDR1 is SGHNT and CDR2 YENEEA. Trimming stripped 0 bases from V and 4 bases from J, with 18 bases between. The CDR3 length is 18 residues. The CDR3 DNA follows: TGTGCCAGCAGCTTAGATGTCGTGTGGGGCAGGGTCACCGGGGAGCTGTTTTTT. As protein: CASSLDVVWGRVTGELFF.

This clone appeared a single time. The rearrangement joins TRBV5-1 to TRBJ1-3; the D is unclear. Germline CDR1 and CDR2: SGHRS and YFSETQ. The CDR3 runs to 15 residues. With 0 bases removed from V and 4 bases from J, the gap between germline ends came to 11 bases. The CDR3 protein is CASSLDGQIGNTIYF. The DNA for the CDR3 is TGCGCCAGCAGCTTGGATGGGCAAATAGGAAACACCATATATTTT.

The chain recombines TRBV19 with TRBJ2-2, with TRBD1 matching 10 bases. CDR3 length: 15 residues. Germline CDR1 and CDR2: LNHDA and SQIVND (reference sequence). V lost 4 bases to trimming and J lost 7 bases; unmatched junction nucleotides: 6. For the CDR3, the DNA is TGTGCCAGTAGTACCGGACAGGGGGAAGGCGGGGAGCTGTTTTTT. This translates into CASSTGQGEGGELFF.

The count of this clone is one. This chain links TRBV28 with TRBJ2-1, with 7 bases aligning to TRBD1. This CDR3 is built from 17 residues. Trimming removed 5 bases from V and 3 bases from J; junction bases left unmatched: 13. Germline CDR1 and CDR2: MDHEN and SYDVKM. The CDR3 spells CASSVVQGGSLYNEQFF. For the CDR3, the DNA is TGTGCCAGCAGTGTTGTTCAAGGGGGCAGTCTCTACAATGAGCAGTTCTTC.

This chain connects TRBV27 to TRBJ2-7, with 8 bases fitting TRBD1. The germline CDR1 and CDR2 sequences are MNHEY and SMNVEV (reference sequence). V was pared by 0 bases and J by 4 bases, with 5 bases of the junction left unmatched. This CDR3 is built from 15 residues. The chain's CDR3 is CASSLSTGVSYEQYF. CDR3 DNA sequence: TGTGCCAGCAGTTTATCGACAGGGGTTTCATACGAGCAGTACTTC.

V is TRBV10-2 and J is TRBJ1-4, with TRBD1 matching over 9 bases. CDR1 is WSHSY, CDR2 SAAADI, per germline. J lost 8 bases, V lost 6 bases, and 10 bases had no gene match. This CDR3 contains 15 residues. Here the CDR3 reads CASSTHRTGVEKLFF. The CDR3 bases are TGCGCCAGCAGCACCCATAGGACAGGGGTAGAAAAACTGTTTTTT.